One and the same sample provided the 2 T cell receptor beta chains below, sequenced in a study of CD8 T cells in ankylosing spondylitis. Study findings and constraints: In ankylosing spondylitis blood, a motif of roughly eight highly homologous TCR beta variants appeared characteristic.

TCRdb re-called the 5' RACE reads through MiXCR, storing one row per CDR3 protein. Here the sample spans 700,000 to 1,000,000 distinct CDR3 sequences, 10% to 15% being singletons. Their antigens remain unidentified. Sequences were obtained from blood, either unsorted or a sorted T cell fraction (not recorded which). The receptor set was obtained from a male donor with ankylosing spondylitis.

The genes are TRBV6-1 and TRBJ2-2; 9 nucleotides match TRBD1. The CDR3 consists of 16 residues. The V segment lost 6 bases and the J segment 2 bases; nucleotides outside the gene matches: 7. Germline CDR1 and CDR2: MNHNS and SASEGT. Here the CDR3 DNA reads TGTGCCAGCAGGAACAACAGGGGGCTAAACACCGGGGAGCTGTTTTTT. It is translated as CASRNNRGLNTGELFF.

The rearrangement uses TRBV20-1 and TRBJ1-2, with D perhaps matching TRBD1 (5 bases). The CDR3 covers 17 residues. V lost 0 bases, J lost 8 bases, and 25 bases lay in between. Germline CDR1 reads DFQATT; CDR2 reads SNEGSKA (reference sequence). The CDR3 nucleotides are TGCAGTGCTAGAGATAGAGTACGAGGAGACAGCGGGCGGGGCTACACCTTC. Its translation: CSARDRVRGDSGRGYTF.